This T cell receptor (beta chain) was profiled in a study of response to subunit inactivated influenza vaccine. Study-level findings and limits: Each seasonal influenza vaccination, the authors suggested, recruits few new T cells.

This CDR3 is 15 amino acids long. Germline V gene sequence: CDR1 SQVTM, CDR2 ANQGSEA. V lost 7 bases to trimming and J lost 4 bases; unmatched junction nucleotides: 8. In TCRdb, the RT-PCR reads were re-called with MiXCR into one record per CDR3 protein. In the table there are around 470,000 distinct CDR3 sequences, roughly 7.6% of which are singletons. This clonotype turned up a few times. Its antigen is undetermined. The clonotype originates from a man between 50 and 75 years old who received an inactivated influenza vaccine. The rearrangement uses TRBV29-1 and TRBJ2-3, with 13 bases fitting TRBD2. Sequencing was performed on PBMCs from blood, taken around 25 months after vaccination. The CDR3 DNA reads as TGCAGCGCCTACACTAGCGGGGGGGCCGCAGATACGCAGTATTTT. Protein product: CSAYTSGGAADTQYF.